These T cell receptor beta chains were read from a single sample in a study of CD8+ T cells in alopecia areata. The data were produced by immunoSEQ multiplex PCR, yet TCRdb's version contains in-frame clones alone and is incomplete. The sample contains roughly 200,000 clones, 50% to 70% of which appear only once. The material was CD4+ T cells sorted from blood, obtained at week 0. The receptors come from a human donor with alopecia areata. Both conserved end residues are part of each CDR3. D genes are given only for firm matches. Clone size, where shown, is once, few, many, or a class for clones that have expanded.

v_call: TRBV9; d_call: TRBD2; clone_size: -; j_call: TRBJ2-7; cdr3_aa: CASSLGLAGVNEQYF; cdr3_nt: TGTGCCAGCAGCTTGGGACTAGCGGGGGTTAACGAGCAGTACTTC
v_call: TRBV4-1; d_call: TRBD1; clone_size: -; j_call: TRBJ2-6; cdr3_aa: CASSQVGTGLSSGANVLTF; cdr3_nt: TGCGCCAGCAGCCAAGTGGGGACAGGGCTGAGCTCTGGGGCCAACGTCCTGACTTTC
v_call: TRBV5-1; d_call: -; clone_size: -; j_call: TRBJ1-2; cdr3_aa: CASSLATAPGDGYTF; cdr3_nt: TGCGCCAGCAGCTTGGCCACAGCGCCTGGGGATGGCTACACCTTC
v_call: TRBV19; d_call: TRBD1; clone_size: -; j_call: TRBJ2-1; cdr3_aa: CASSTWTGAGNEQFF; cdr3_nt: TGTGCCAGTAGTACATGGACAGGGGCGGGCAATGAGCAGTTCTTC
v_call: TRBV29-1; d_call: -; clone_size: -; j_call: TRBJ1-1; cdr3_aa: CSVHPNSGTSRAFF; cdr3_nt: TGCAGCGTCCATCCAAATTCCGGGACTTCGAGAGCTTTCTTT
v_call: TRBV14; d_call: -; clone_size: -; j_call: TRBJ1-1; cdr3_aa: CASSQVDRAFRAFF; cdr3_nt: TGTGCCAGCAGCCAAGTGGATCGAGCCTTTCGAGCTTTCTTT
v_call: TRBV7-7; d_call: TRBD1; clone_size: -; j_call: TRBJ2-1; cdr3_aa: CASSRTGGEQFF; cdr3_nt: TGTGCCAGCAGCAGGACAGGGGGAGAGCAGTTCTTC
v_call: TRBV29-1; d_call: -; clone_size: -; j_call: TRBJ2-7; cdr3_aa: CSVDSDGTYEQYF; cdr3_nt: TGCAGCGTTGATTCCGATGGAACTTACGAGCAGTACTTC
v_call: TRBV30; d_call: -; clone_size: -; j_call: TRBJ2-5; cdr3_aa: CAWSAPIRLGETQYF; cdr3_nt: TGTGCCTGGAGTGCTCCGATTAGACTGGGGGAGACCCAGTACTTC
v_call: TRBV7-3; d_call: -; clone_size: -; j_call: TRBJ2-2; cdr3_aa: CASSPVTGELFF; cdr3_nt: TGTGCCAGCAGCCCCGTCACCGGGGAGCTGTTTTTT
v_call: TRBV4-3; d_call: -; clone_size: -; j_call: TRBJ1-5; cdr3_aa: CASSQDWEGGSNQPQHF; cdr3_nt: TGCGCCAGCAGCCAAGATTGGGAAGGGGGAAGCAATCAGCCCCAGCATTTT
v_call: TRBV29-1; d_call: -; clone_size: -; j_call: TRBJ2-7; cdr3_aa: CSVAGRVSYEQYF; cdr3_nt: TGCAGCGTTGCGGGCCGAGTCTCCTACGAGCAGTACTTC
v_call: TRBV10-3; d_call: -; clone_size: -; j_call: TRBJ2-1; cdr3_aa: CAISALPESEQFF; cdr3_nt: TGTGCCATCAGTGCTCTCCCCGAAAGTGAGCAGTTCTTC
v_call: TRBV29-1; d_call: -; clone_size: -; j_call: TRBJ2-7; cdr3_aa: CSVEDSYNREQYF; cdr3_nt: TGCAGCGTTGAAGATTCTTACAACCGGGAGCAGTACTTC
v_call: TRBV9; d_call: -; clone_size: -; j_call: TRBJ1-1; cdr3_aa: CASSAGPDRSTEAFF; cdr3_nt: TGTGCCAGCAGCGCCGGACCGGACCGGTCCACTGAAGCTTTCTTT
v_call: TRBV25-1; d_call: -; clone_size: -; j_call: TRBJ2-7; cdr3_aa: CASSQTGRPYEQYF; cdr3_nt: TGTGCCAGCAGTCAAACAGGTCGACCCTACGAGCAGTACTTC
v_call: TRBV29-1; d_call: -; clone_size: -; j_call: TRBJ2-7; cdr3_aa: CSVEGAPGAGSEQYF; cdr3_nt: TGCAGCGTTGAAGGGGCCCCGGGGGCGGGGTCCGAGCAGTACTTC
v_call: TRBV2; d_call: TRBD1; clone_size: many; j_call: TRBJ1-5; cdr3_aa: CASSYGQGANQPQHF; cdr3_nt: TGTGCCAGCAGTTATGGACAGGGGGCCAATCAGCCCCAGCATTTT
v_call: TRBV29-1; d_call: -; clone_size: -; j_call: TRBJ2-7; cdr3_aa: CSVQTDRGVQYF; cdr3_nt: TGCAGCGTCCAAACCGACCGCGGTGTGCAGTACTTC
v_call: TRBV7-2; d_call: TRBD1; clone_size: -; j_call: TRBJ1-2; cdr3_aa: CASSLSPDRGVLYGYTF; cdr3_nt: TGTGCCAGCAGCTTAAGTCCCGACAGGGGAGTACTCTATGGCTACACCTTC
v_call: TRBV29-1; d_call: -; clone_size: -; j_call: TRBJ1-5; cdr3_aa: CSVSSGRGKNQPQHF; cdr3_nt: TGCAGCGTTAGTTCGGGACGGGGGAAAAATCAGCCCCAGCATTTT
v_call: TRBV29-1; d_call: -; clone_size: few; j_call: TRBJ1-1; cdr3_aa: CSALPGQSGTEAFF; cdr3_nt: TGCAGCGCGTTGCCGGGACAATCGGGCACTGAAGCTTTCTTT
v_call: TRBV4-3; d_call: -; clone_size: -; j_call: TRBJ2-1; cdr3_aa: CASSQSFGQSYNEQFF; cdr3_nt: TGCGCCAGCAGCCAAAGCTTTGGACAGTCCTACAATGAGCAGTTCTTC
v_call: TRBV25-1; d_call: -; clone_size: -; j_call: TRBJ1-6; cdr3_aa: CASSEYSSPLHF; cdr3_nt: TGTGCCAGCAGTGAATATTCCTCACCCCTCCACTTT
v_call: TRBV7-2; d_call: TRBD1; clone_size: -; j_call: TRBJ1-2; cdr3_aa: CAITQIGTAPYGYTF; cdr3_nt: TGTGCCATCACACAGATCGGGACAGCTCCCTATGGCTACACCTTC
v_call: TRBV30; d_call: -; clone_size: -; j_call: TRBJ2-1; cdr3_aa: CAWSQGGYNEQFF; cdr3_nt: TGTGCCTGGAGTCAGGGAGGATACAATGAGCAGTTCTTC
v_call: TRBV29-1; d_call: -; clone_size: -; j_call: TRBJ2-7; cdr3_aa: CSVAPGREQYF; cdr3_nt: TGCAGCGTTGCGCCCGGGCGCGAGCAGTACTTC
v_call: TRBV27; d_call: TRBD2; clone_size: once; j_call: TRBJ2-3; cdr3_aa: CASTGLAGSYTDTQYF; cdr3_nt: TGTGCCAGCACCGGACTAGCGGGGTCTTACACAGATACGCAGTATTTT
v_call: TRBV5-1; d_call: -; clone_size: -; j_call: TRBJ2-1; cdr3_aa: CASSLDGGSYNEQFF; cdr3_nt: TGCGCCAGCAGCTTGGACGGGGGCTCCTACAATGAGCAGTTCTTC
v_call: TRBV27; d_call: -; clone_size: -; j_call: TRBJ1-5; cdr3_aa: CASSFRGNNQPQHF; cdr3_nt: TGTGCCAGCAGTTTTAGGGGCAATAATCAGCCCCAGCATTTT
v_call: TRBV28; d_call: -; clone_size: few; j_call: TRBJ2-1; cdr3_aa: CASSLGPFNEQFF; cdr3_nt: TGTGCCAGCAGTCTGGGACCTTTCAATGAGCAGTTCTTC
v_call: TRBV6-1; d_call: TRBD1; clone_size: few; j_call: TRBJ2-5; cdr3_aa: CASSYLGTGEETQYF; cdr3_nt: TGTGCCAGCAGCTACCTCGGGACAGGGGAAGAGACCCAGTACTTC
v_call: TRBV30; d_call: -; clone_size: -; j_call: TRBJ2-4; cdr3_aa: CARLGGLGIQYF; cdr3_nt: TGTGCCCGACTTGGGGGGCTAGGCATTCAGTACTTC
v_call: TRBV9; d_call: -; clone_size: once; j_call: TRBJ2-6; cdr3_aa: CASSGGTANVLTF; cdr3_nt: TGTGCCAGCAGCGGAGGGACCGCCAACGTCCTGACTTTC
v_call: TRBV7-2; d_call: TRBD1; clone_size: -; j_call: TRBJ1-2; cdr3_aa: CASSPRGLSNGYTF; cdr3_nt: TGTGCCAGCAGCCCCAGGGGGCTGAGTAATGGCTACACCTTC
v_call: TRBV29-1; d_call: -; clone_size: -; j_call: TRBJ1-1; cdr3_aa: CSVDYLTEAFF; cdr3_nt: TGCAGCGTTGATTACCTGACTGAAGCTTTCTTT
v_call: TRBV5-6; d_call: TRBD2; clone_size: -; j_call: TRBJ2-3; cdr3_aa: CASSLEQRGVGTDTQYF; cdr3_nt: TGTGCCAGCAGCTTGGAGCAGCGGGGGGTTGGCACAGATACGCAGTATTTT
v_call: TRBV10-3; d_call: -; clone_size: -; j_call: TRBJ2-5; cdr3_aa: CAIGAIQETQYF; cdr3_nt: TGTGCCATCGGGGCGATCCAAGAGACCCAGTACTTC
v_call: TRBV2; d_call: -; clone_size: -; j_call: TRBJ1-6; cdr3_aa: CASSELRGSRVNSPLHF; cdr3_nt: TGTGCCAGCAGTGAACTAAGGGGAAGTAGGGTTAATTCACCCCTCCACTTT
v_call: TRBV5-5; d_call: TRBD2; clone_size: -; j_call: TRBJ2-1; cdr3_aa: CASSLTSGTAYNEQFF; cdr3_nt: TGTGCCAGCAGCTTGACTAGCGGGACGGCCTACAATGAGCAGTTCTTC
v_call: TRBV5-1; d_call: -; clone_size: -; j_call: TRBJ1-2; cdr3_aa: CASSLDGTNYGYTF; cdr3_nt: TGCGCCAGCAGCTTGGATGGTACTAACTATGGCTACACCTTC
v_call: TRBV20-1; d_call: -; clone_size: -; j_call: TRBJ2-3; cdr3_aa: CSAPTSDTQYF; cdr3_nt: TGCAGTGCCCCTACGTCAGATACGCAGTATTTT
v_call: TRBV30; d_call: -; clone_size: -; j_call: TRBJ1-6; cdr3_aa: CAWSVLGSINSPLHF; cdr3_nt: TGTGCCTGGAGTGTACTTGGAAGCATCAATTCACCCCTCCACTTT
v_call: TRBV27; d_call: -; clone_size: -; j_call: TRBJ1-1; cdr3_aa: CASSFQTGSLNTEAFF; cdr3_nt: TGTGCCAGCAGTTTCCAAACAGGGTCTCTGAACACTGAAGCTTTCTTT
v_call: TRBV10-3; d_call: TRBD2; clone_size: few; j_call: TRBJ2-3; cdr3_aa: CAISATSGGDTQYF; cdr3_nt: TGTGCCATCAGTGCGACTAGCGGGGGAGATACGCAGTATTTT
v_call: TRBV25-1; d_call: -; clone_size: once; j_call: TRBJ1-2; cdr3_aa: CASSEWGEGYTF; cdr3_nt: TGTGCCAGCAGTGAATGGGGAGAGGGCTACACCTTC
v_call: TRBV11-3; d_call: -; clone_size: -; j_call: TRBJ2-1; cdr3_aa: CASSLASNNEQFF; cdr3_nt: TGTGCCAGCAGCTTAGCTAGTAACAATGAGCAGTTCTTC
v_call: TRBV30; d_call: -; clone_size: -; j_call: TRBJ1-5; cdr3_aa: CAWSVNRAGQPQHF; cdr3_nt: TGTGCCTGGAGTGTGAACAGGGCCGGGCAGCCCCAGCATTTT
v_call: TRBV29-1; d_call: -; clone_size: few; j_call: TRBJ2-3; cdr3_aa: CSVEPTKGGTQYF; cdr3_nt: TGCAGCGTTGAACCCACCAAAGGTGGTACGCAGTATTTT
v_call: TRBV5-4; d_call: TRBD1; clone_size: -; j_call: TRBJ1-2; cdr3_aa: CASTPGGDYGYTF; cdr3_nt: TGTGCCAGCACCCCAGGGGGTGACTATGGCTACACCTTC